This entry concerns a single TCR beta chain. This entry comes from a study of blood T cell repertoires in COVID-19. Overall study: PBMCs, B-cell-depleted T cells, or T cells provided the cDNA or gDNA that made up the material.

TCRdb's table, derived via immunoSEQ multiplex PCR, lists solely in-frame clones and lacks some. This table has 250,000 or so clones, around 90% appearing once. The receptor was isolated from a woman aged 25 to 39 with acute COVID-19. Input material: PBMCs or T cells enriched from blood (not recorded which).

The CDR3 region has the DNA TGTGCCTGGAGTGACTCCCCTGGGGCCAACGTCCTGACTTTC. This codes for CAWSDSPGANVLTF. This chain joins TRBV30 and TRBJ2-6, with unresolved D. In germline, CDR1 is GTSNPN, CDR2 SVGIG (reference sequence). Trimming removed 1 base at V and 2 bases at J, with 6 bases between. The CDR3 contains 14 residues.